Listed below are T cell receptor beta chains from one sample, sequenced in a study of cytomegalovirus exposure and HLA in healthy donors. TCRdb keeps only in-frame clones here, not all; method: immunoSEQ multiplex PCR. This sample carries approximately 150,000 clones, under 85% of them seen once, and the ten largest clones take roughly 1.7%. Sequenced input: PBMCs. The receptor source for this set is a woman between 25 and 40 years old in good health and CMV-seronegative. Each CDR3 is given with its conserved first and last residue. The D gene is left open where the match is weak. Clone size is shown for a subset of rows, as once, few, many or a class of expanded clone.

DNA: TGCGCTAGCAGGGGTGGAGAGGGTAACACTGAAGCTTTCTTT
CDR3: CASRGGEGNTEAFF
J: TRBJ1-1
size: NA
D: NA
V: TRBV4-1

DNA: TGTGCCAGTAGTCCACGGACAGGGCCCATATATGGCTACACCTTC
CDR3: CASSPRTGPIYGYTF
J: TRBJ1-2
size: once
D: TRBD1
V: TRBV19

DNA: TGTGCCAGCAGCGCCCTTTATGGCTACACCTTC
CDR3: CASSALYGYTF
J: TRBJ1-2
size: NA
D: NA
V: TRBV9

DNA: TGCGCCAGCAGCCAGCGATACAGGGATTTCACTGAAGCTTTCTTT
CDR3: CASSQRYRDFTEAFF
J: TRBJ1-1
size: NA
D: NA
V: TRBV4-1

DNA: TGCGCCAGCAGCTTGGAGACTACCGGGGAGCTGTTTTTT
CDR3: CASSLETTGELFF
J: TRBJ2-2
size: once
D: NA
V: TRBV5-1

DNA: TGTGCCGGTCGGGACAGCCATAATCAGCCCCAGCATTTT
CDR3: CAGRDSHNQPQHF
J: TRBJ1-5
size: NA
D: TRBD1
V: TRBV28

DNA: TGTGCCAGCAGTGAACTAGCGGGAGGTAGCGAGCAGTACTTC
CDR3: CASSELAGGSEQYF
J: TRBJ2-7
size: NA
D: TRBD2
V: TRBV2

DNA: TGTGCCAGCAGCGCCCGGGATCAGCCCCAGCATTTT
CDR3: CASSARDQPQHF
J: TRBJ1-5
size: NA
D: NA
V: TRBV5-8

DNA: TGCGCCAGCAGCCCCTCCCTGTTGGGGGGTACCTACGAGCAGTACTTC
CDR3: CASSPSLLGGTYEQYF
J: TRBJ2-7
size: NA
D: NA
V: TRBV4-1

DNA: TGCGCCAGCAGTGGGCCCGGTCCTAGCGGGGTTTACGAGCAGTACTTC
CDR3: CASSGPGPSGVYEQYF
J: TRBJ2-7
size: NA
D: TRBD2
V: TRBV10-1

DNA: TGTGCCAGCAGTTTAATTTCGGTCCATGGCTACACCTTC
CDR3: CASSLISVHGYTF
J: TRBJ1-2
size: NA
D: NA
V: TRBV28

DNA: TGTGCCTGGAGTGTACTCGGGGATACGCAGTATTTT
CDR3: CAWSVLGDTQYF
J: TRBJ2-3
size: NA
D: NA
V: TRBV30

DNA: TGTGCCAGTAGTATCCGGACAGGGGGCTACAATGAGCAGTTCTTC
CDR3: CASSIRTGGYNEQFF
J: TRBJ2-1
size: NA
D: TRBD1
V: TRBV19

DNA: TGTGCCAGCAGCCATAGACTAGCGGGGGCTCCTACCTCCGGGCAGTACTTC
CDR3: CASSHRLAGAPTSGQYF
J: TRBJ2-7
size: few
D: TRBD2
V: TRBV14

DNA: TGTGCCAGCAGTTTGATTAACTATCAGCCCCAGCATTTT
CDR3: CASSLINYQPQHF
J: TRBJ1-5
size: NA
D: NA
V: TRBV28

DNA: TGTGCCAGTACCCCGACAGGGGGCCTCTCTAACTATGGCTACACCTTC
CDR3: CASTPTGGLSNYGYTF
J: TRBJ1-2
size: NA
D: TRBD1
V: TRBV19

DNA: TGTGCCAGCAGTTTACAGGGCCTAGGGTCCTACGAGCAGTACTTC
CDR3: CASSLQGLGSYEQYF
J: TRBJ2-7
size: NA
D: NA
V: TRBV27

DNA: TGTGCCACATCCCGGGCAGGGGCGAACAATCAGCCCCAGCATTTT
CDR3: CATSRAGANNQPQHF
J: TRBJ1-5
size: NA
D: NA
V: TRBV19

DNA: TGTGCCAGCAGGGACAGCTATCCCTACGAGCAGTACTTC
CDR3: CASRDSYPYEQYF
J: TRBJ2-7
size: NA
D: NA
V: TRBV28

DNA: TGTGCCAGCAGCTTAGCGTCGGACGGCCGGGGGTCGGATACGCAGTATTTT
CDR3: CASSLASDGRGSDTQYF
J: TRBJ2-3
size: NA
D: NA
V: TRBV7-9

DNA: TGTGCCAGCAGTGGCTTCGGGGGATCTGGGGCCAACGTCCTGACTTTC
CDR3: CASSGFGGSGANVLTF
J: TRBJ2-6
size: NA
D: NA
V: TRBV2

DNA: TGTGCCAGCAGTGGGACAGGGGCTGGAAACACCATATATTTT
CDR3: CASSGTGAGNTIYF
J: TRBJ1-3
size: NA
D: TRBD1
V: TRBV25-1

DNA: TGCAGCGTTGAAGGGGGGACAGGGAGTCCTAACTATGGCTACACCTTC
CDR3: CSVEGGTGSPNYGYTF
J: TRBJ1-2
size: NA
D: TRBD1
V: TRBV29-1

DNA: TGTGCCGGGGGGGCCTTCTCCTACAATGAGCAGTTCTTC
CDR3: CAGGAFSYNEQFF
J: TRBJ2-1
size: few
D: NA
V: TRBV6-1

DNA: TGTGCCAGCAGTTCCCACTATCACAGGCCCTACGAGCAGTACTTC
CDR3: CASSSHYHRPYEQYF
J: TRBJ2-7
size: once
D: NA
V: TRBV6-6

DNA: TGTGCCATCAGTGTTGTCCAGGGGGGCACCGGGGAGCTGTTTTTT
CDR3: CAISVVQGGTGELFF
J: TRBJ2-2
size: once
D: NA
V: TRBV10-3

DNA: TGTGCCAGCAGCTTGAGAGCGAGTGAGCAGTACTTC
CDR3: CASSLRASEQYF
J: TRBJ2-7
size: NA
D: NA
V: TRBV5-6

DNA: TGTGCCAGCAGCGTTGGTAGCGGCTCCTACAATGAGCAGTTCTTC
CDR3: CASSVGSGSYNEQFF
J: TRBJ2-1
size: NA
D: NA
V: TRBV9

DNA: TGTGCCAGCAACTGGATTAGCGGCTACAATGAGCAGTTCTTC
CDR3: CASNWISGYNEQFF
J: TRBJ2-1
size: once
D: NA
V: TRBV6-1

DNA: TGTGCCAGCAGTGAGCGGGGCCGAGCCTACGAGCAGTACTTC
CDR3: CASSERGRAYEQYF
J: TRBJ2-7
size: NA
D: NA
V: TRBV2

DNA: TGTGCCAGCGGCTCGGGGGGGGCGACAGATACGCAGTATTTT
CDR3: CASGSGGATDTQYF
J: TRBJ2-3
size: NA
D: TRBD2
V: TRBV28

DNA: TGTGCCAGCAGCCAGGGACTCGCAAACTATGGCTACACCTTC
CDR3: CASSQGLANYGYTF
J: TRBJ1-2
size: NA
D: NA
V: TRBV5-6

DNA: TGTGCCAGCAGCCCCAGAGCGGGGGGGTTATTGGTCGGTGCAGATACGCAGTATTTT
CDR3: CASSPRAGGLLVGADTQYF
J: TRBJ2-3
size: once
D: TRBD2
V: TRBV7-8

DNA: TGTGCCAGCAGCTTATTATGGGGCGGGAGCGGGAATGAGCAGTTCTTC
CDR3: CASSLLWGGSGNEQFF
J: TRBJ2-1
size: NA
D: TRBD2
V: TRBV7-9

DNA: TGTGCCAGCAGCTTACAGACGGGGGGTCTATACTATGGCTACACCTTC
CDR3: CASSLQTGGLYYGYTF
J: TRBJ1-2
size: once
D: NA
V: TRBV7-8

DNA: TGTGCCAGCAGCCAAGGTAACACCTACTATGGCTACACCTTC
CDR3: CASSQGNTYYGYTF
J: TRBJ1-2
size: NA
D: NA
V: TRBV14

DNA: TGTGCTAGCAGCCCCGAAGGGGGCCAAGAGACCCAGTACTTC
CDR3: CASSPEGGQETQYF
J: TRBJ2-5
size: NA
D: NA
V: TRBV7-7

DNA: TGCAGCGTTGGGACAGAGAGTAGCAATCAGCCCCAGCATTTT
CDR3: CSVGTESSNQPQHF
J: TRBJ1-5
size: NA
D: NA
V: TRBV29-1

DNA: TGTGCCAGCAGCGTTCGGACAACAGGAAACACCATATATTTT
CDR3: CASSVRTTGNTIYF
J: TRBJ1-3
size: few
D: NA
V: TRBV9

DNA: TGTGCCAGTAGTATGCGACGCGGACAGGGGTTACTAGAGCAGTACTTC
CDR3: CASSMRRGQGLLEQYF
J: TRBJ2-7
size: NA
D: TRBD1
V: TRBV19

DNA: TGTGCCAGCAGTGCCCCGACAGGGGAGTCCTACGAGCAGTACTTC
CDR3: CASSAPTGESYEQYF
J: TRBJ2-7
size: NA
D: TRBD1
V: TRBV2

DNA: TGCGCCAGCAGCCCAGGGGGCGCAGACTATGGCTACACCTTC
CDR3: CASSPGGADYGYTF
J: TRBJ1-2
size: NA
D: TRBD1
V: TRBV5-1

DNA: TGTGCCAGCGGGATCGGACAGGGAAATTCACCCCTCCACTTT
CDR3: CASGIGQGNSPLHF
J: TRBJ1-6
size: NA
D: TRBD1
V: TRBV28

DNA: TGTGCCAGCAGCCCTGGTGCGGGGCACTCCTACAATGAGCAGTTCTTC
CDR3: CASSPGAGHSYNEQFF
J: TRBJ2-1
size: NA
D: NA
V: TRBV5-6

DNA: TGCGCCAGCAGCTTTAGGGACAGCTCCTACAATGAGCAGTTCTTC
CDR3: CASSFRDSSYNEQFF
J: TRBJ2-1
size: NA
D: TRBD1
V: TRBV5-1

DNA: TGCGCCAGCAGCTTGGCTTGGACAGGGCGGGTGGATACGCAGTATTTT
CDR3: CASSLAWTGRVDTQYF
J: TRBJ2-3
size: NA
D: TRBD1
V: TRBV5-1

DNA: TGTGCCAGTAGTATTACAGGGACATCGGGCTACGAGCAGTACTTC
CDR3: CASSITGTSGYEQYF
J: TRBJ2-7
size: NA
D: NA
V: TRBV19

DNA: TGTGCCAGCAGCCCACGGGGGAGGGCGGGAGGCACCGGTGAGCAGTTCTTC
CDR3: CASSPRGRAGGTGEQFF
J: TRBJ2-1
size: NA
D: TRBD2
V: TRBV9

DNA: TGTGCCAGCAGCGTAGAGGGACAGAGCCCCTACGAGCAGTACTTC
CDR3: CASSVEGQSPYEQYF
J: TRBJ2-7
size: once
D: TRBD1
V: TRBV9

DNA: TGTGCCAGCAACCCCGGGTGGCCTAAAAGCTACGAGCAGTACTTC
CDR3: CASNPGWPKSYEQYF
J: TRBJ2-7
size: once
D: NA
V: TRBV7-2

DNA: TGTGCCAGCAGCGGAGGACTAGCGCTCGAGCAGTACTTC
CDR3: CASSGGLALEQYF
J: TRBJ2-7
size: NA
D: TRBD2
V: TRBV9

DNA: TGTGCCAGCAGCGTCGGCAGGGTGAACACTGAAGCTTTCTTT
CDR3: CASSVGRVNTEAFF
J: TRBJ1-1
size: NA
D: NA
V: TRBV9

DNA: TGTGCCAGCAGCTTATTGAAGCGGCAGAGCTCCTACAATGAGCAGTTCTTC
CDR3: CASSLLKRQSSYNEQFF
J: TRBJ2-1
size: NA
D: NA
V: TRBV7-8

DNA: TGTGCCAGCAGCTCGAGAGTAGCGGGTACGAGGGAGCTGTTTTTT
CDR3: CASSSRVAGTRELFF
J: TRBJ2-2
size: NA
D: TRBD2
V: TRBV7-2

DNA: TGTGCCAGCAGTTTTACCCCAGGGTTTGAAGCTTTCTTT
CDR3: CASSFTPGFEAFF
J: TRBJ1-1
size: NA
D: NA
V: TRBV27

DNA: TGTGCCAGCAGCTTGCATGTGGCAGGGGAGAGCTACACCTTC
CDR3: CASSLHVAGESYTF
J: TRBJ1-2
size: NA
D: NA
V: TRBV5-5

DNA: TGTGCCAGCAGCCCCCGGACAGGAAGCTCCTACGAGCAGTACTTC
CDR3: CASSPRTGSSYEQYF
J: TRBJ2-7
size: NA
D: TRBD1
V: TRBV7-6

DNA: TGCAGCGCCGGCGGGACTTACTATGGCTACACCTTC
CDR3: CSAGGTYYGYTF
J: TRBJ1-2
size: few
D: NA
V: TRBV29-1

DNA: TGTGCCAGCAGTACTCTTAATCAGCCCCAGCATTTT
CDR3: CASSTLNQPQHF
J: TRBJ1-5
size: NA
D: NA
V: TRBV27

DNA: TGTGCCAGCAGCCTAGGACTGGACACAGATACGCAGTATTTT
CDR3: CASSLGLDTDTQYF
J: TRBJ2-3
size: NA
D: NA
V: TRBV5-6